These 18 T cell receptor beta chains share one sample of origin, sequenced in a study of identifying expanded T cells in peripheral blood. The assay was immunoSEQ multiplex PCR, and TCRdb's table has in-frame clones only and misses some. The sample consists of some 99,000 clones, about 88% of them appearing once. The sequencing input was blood. These receptors originate from a person aged 18 to 70 in good health.

This chain joins TRBV4-1 and TRBJ2-1; D not certain. This CDR3 comprises 13 residues. Germline CDR1 and CDR2: MGHRA and YSYEKL. V lost 1 base to trimming and J lost 4 bases, with 5 bases between them. As DNA, the CDR3 is TGCGCCAGCAGCCAAGTCTTATACAATGAGCAGTTCTTC. This encodes CASSQVLYNEQFF.

CDR3: CASSIPTGRSSYEQYF. The CDR3 DNA reads TGTGCCAGTAGTATCCCGACAGGTCGGAGCTCCTACGAGCAGTACTTC. This chain uses TRBV19 with TRBJ2-7, with D possibly being TRBD1 (6 bases). CDR3 length: 16 amino acids. Germline-derived CDR1 and CDR2 are LNHDA and SQIVND (reference sequence). V was pared by 3 bases and J by 0 bases, with 15 bases between.

The chain uses TRBV29-1 and TRBJ2-2; no reliable D call. The CDR3 is 10 residues long. In germline, CDR1 is SQVTM, CDR2 ANQGSEA. Trimming removed 5 bases from V and 5 bases from J, with 3 bases in between. CDR3 sequence: CSVLTGELFF. CDR3 nucleotide sequence: TGCAGCGTTTTAACCGGGGAGCTGTTTTTT.

This chain uses TRBV5-4 with TRBJ2-2, with 8 nucleotides matching TRBD1. The CDR3 totals 14 residues. Germline CDR1 and CDR2: SGHNT and YYREEE (reference sequence). The V and J ends lost 6 bases and 5 bases, in that order; junction bases with no gene match: 6. The CDR3 DNA follows: TGTGCCAGCATCGGACAGGGAGGAACCGGGGAGCTGTTTTTT. Encoded protein: CASIGQGGTGELFF.

J is TRBJ2-1 and V is TRBV7-9; a weak D match, TRBD1 (6 bases). V was shortened by 5 bases and J by 2 bases, with 13 bases between the two germline ends. Per the germline V gene, CDR1 is SEHNR and CDR2 is FQNEAQ (reference sequence). The CDR3 totals 15 residues. CDR3 residues: CASSLSRGPYNEQFF. Here the CDR3 DNA reads TGTGCCAGCAGCCTCTCCAGGGGCCCCTACAATGAGCAGTTCTTC.

The genes are TRBV6-5 and TRBJ1-2; D gene uncertain. This CDR3 contains 14 residues. CDR1 MNHEY and CDR2 SVGAGI come from the germline V gene. Trimming left V 2 bases short and J 3 bases short, with 10 bases between. The CDR3 reads CASSYRRYDYGYTF. The CDR3 DNA reads TGTGCCAGCAGTTACCGCCGATACGACTATGGCTACACCTTC.

The chain joins TRBV6-5 to TRBJ2-1; possibly TRBD1 for D (5 bases). The CDR3 has 15 amino acids. Germline-derived CDR1 and CDR2 are MNHEY and SVGAGI. Trimming pared 0 bases from V and 9 bases from J, leaving 15 bases between. Here the CDR3 DNA reads TGTGCCAGCAGTTACTCGTCGACAGCCCCGATTGAGCAGTTCTTC. It specifies CASSYSSTAPIEQFF.

The chain recombines TRBV5-8 with TRBJ1-2; D call uncertain. Looked up from germline, CDR1 is SGHTS and CDR2 is YDEGEE. This CDR3 contains 13 residues. Trimming took 1 base from V and 2 from J, leaving 6 bases between them. The CDR3 region is CASSLSRNYGYTF. CDR3 sequence (DNA): TGTGCCAGCAGCTTGAGTCGAAACTATGGCTACACCTTC.

The chain combines TRBV4-2 with TRBJ1-4; the D is unclear. This CDR3 has 15 residues. V dropped 7 bases and J dropped 0 bases, with 12 bases sitting between them. Germline CDR1 reads LGHNA; CDR2 reads YNFKEQ. In nucleotides, the CDR3 is TGTGCCAGCAACGATCACAGCTCAACTAATGAAAAACTGTTTTTT. This codes for CASNDHSSTNEKLFF.

The chain uses TRBV19 and TRBJ2-3; D is possibly TRBD1 or TRBD2 (5 bases each). This CDR3 region has 16 residues. Germline CDR1 and CDR2: LNHDA and SQIVND (reference sequence). Trimming left V 3 bases short and J 0 bases short, with 13 bases between. CDR3 residues: CASSMGVRKSTDTQYF. The CDR3 nucleotides are TGTGCCAGTAGTATGGGGGTGCGTAAGAGCACAGATACGCAGTATTTT.

This clone was seen only once. The J gene is TRBJ1-3, the V gene TRBV9; D ambiguous. The CDR3 sequence is 13 residues long. The germline gives CDR1 SGDLS, CDR2 YYNGEE. Trimming took 2 bases from V and 4 from J, leaving 7 bases between them. CDR3 sequence (DNA): TGTGCCAGCAGCGTCACAGAGGGAAACACCATATATTTT. It is translated as CASSVTEGNTIYF.

This chain connects TRBV7-1 to TRBJ1-5; 7 bases are shared with TRBD1. TRBV7-1 is recorded as an ORF, its role being uncertain. This CDR3 contains 14 residues. V was pared by 5 bases and J by 4 bases, with 5 bases of the junction left unmatched. The CDR3 spells CASSPGTVNQPQHF. For the CDR3, the DNA is TGTGCCAGCAGCCCAGGGACAGTTAATCAGCCCCAGCATTTT.

The chain employs TRBV7-2 and TRBJ1-1; D remains ambiguous. This CDR3 comprises 13 residues. The V gene's germline CDR1 is SGHTA and CDR2 FQGNSA. The ends were cut back, 4 bases at V and 4 bases at J, with 10 bases in the middle. The CDR3 region is CASSSTVFTEAFF. DNA of the CDR3: TGTGCCAGCAGCTCCACAGTCTTCACTGAAGCTTTCTTT.

The chain recombines TRBV7-7 with TRBJ1-4; D call uncertain. The CDR3 runs 13 residues. V gave up 5 bases and J gave up 4 bases, with 8 bases separating them. Germline V lookup: CDR1 SSHAT, CDR2 FNYEAQ (reference sequence). The CDR3 here is CASSRVLNEKLFF. CDR3 coding DNA: TGTGCCAGCAGCCGGGTCCTTAATGAAAAACTGTTTTTT. Full variable domain (remainder filled in from reference TRBV7-7 and TRBJ1-4): GAGVSQSPRYKVTKRGQDVTLRCDPISSHATLYWYQQALGQGPEFLTYFNYEAQPDKSGLPSDRFSAERPEGSISTLTIQRTEQRDSAMYRCASSRVLNEKLFFGSGTQLSVL.

The chain is built from TRBV11-2 and TRBJ1-1; no definite D call. The V end was cut by 1 base, the J end by 5 bases, with 11 bases between. Germline CDR1 is SGHAT and CDR2 is FQNNGV. This CDR3 has 14 amino acids. CDR3 loop: CASSLGGLGTEAFF. The CDR3 DNA follows: TGTGCCAGCAGCTTAGGGGGATTGGGGACTGAAGCTTTCTTT.

The V call is TRBV2, the J call TRBJ2-1, with TRBD1 matching 7 bases. Germline V gene lookup returns CDR1 SNHLY and CDR2 FYNNEI. V lost 10 bases and J lost 9; bases outside the gene matches: 12. This CDR3 is 13 amino acids long. The CDR3 here is CAINPRGSAEQFF. The CDR3 coding sequence is TGTGCCATCAACCCCAGGGGGAGCGCTGAGCAGTTCTTC.

This clone occurred a few times. The genes are TRBV7-7 and TRBJ1-1; D is undetermined. The CDR3 has 13 amino acids. Trimming removed 2 bases from V and 1 base from J, with 5 bases in between. The V gene's germline CDR1 is SSHAT and CDR2 FNYEAQ (reference sequence). The DNA for the CDR3 is TGTGCCAGCAGCTTACGGCGGAACACTGAAGCTTTCTTT. It translates to CASSLRRNTEAFF.

The rearrangement uses TRBV5-1 and TRBJ1-5; the D gene is possibly TRBD1 (5 bases). Trimming took 1 base from V and 7 from J, leaving 12 bases between them. Germline-derived CDR1 and CDR2 are SGHRS and YFSETQ. The CDR3 contains 14 residues. The CDR3 region has the DNA TGCGCCAGCAGCTTGCGGGGGGAGAAACAGCCCCAGCATTTT. Translation: CASSLRGEKQPQHF.